These 25 T cell receptor beta chains share one sample of origin, sequenced in a study of a mutant IDH1 vaccine in newly diagnosed glioma. No cognate antigen is known for these TCRs. As to time point: week 35, safety follow-up. Vaccinated patients received 300 ug of mutant IDH1 20-mer peptide per dose, with topical imiquimod. Method: immunoSEQ multiplex PCR; TCRdb's copy keeps in-frame clones and lacks some. The sample consists of 60,000 to 65,000 clones, 80% to 90% of them appearing once. The sample was PBMCs, taken from a glioma patient whose treatment included an IDH1 peptide vaccine. These receptors came from a man in his forties or fifties with glioma.

The chain links TRBV11-2 to TRBJ1-4; D unresolved. Trimming took 1 base from V and 6 from J, leaving 15 bases between them. The CDR3 loop spans 16 amino acids. Looked up from germline, CDR1 is SGHAT and CDR2 is FQNNGV. The CDR3 DNA reads as TGTGCCAGCAGCTTAGTCCGGGGTGGCTTTGATGAAAAACTGTTTTTT. Amino acids: CASSLVRGGFDEKLFF.

There are a few counts of this clone. The J gene is TRBJ2-7, the V gene TRBV4-1; TRBD1 aligns across 8 bases. Germline trimming cut 6 bases from V and 7 bases from J; bases unmatched to any gene: 20. The CDR3 has 17 amino acids. Germline V gene lookup returns CDR1 MGHRA and CDR2 YSYEKL. The CDR3 reads CASSQISAGTGYREQYF. The CDR3 DNA follows: TGCGCCAGCAGTCAGATTTCTGCCGGGACAGGATATAGGGAGCAGTACTTC.

The sample holds a few counts of this clone. The chain carries TRBV15 and TRBJ1-1; 8 nucleotides align to TRBD1. The CDR3 is 14 residues long. J gave up 0 bases and V 6 bases, and 3 bases lay outside the gene matches. Germline CDR1 LNHNV, CDR2 YYDKDF (reference sequence). For the CDR3, the DNA is TGTGCCACCAGGCTGGACAGGGTGAACACTGAAGCTTTCTTT. This sequence encodes CATRLDRVNTEAFF.

The CDR3 DNA sequence: TGTGCCAGCAGCGAAGAGGGGGGTTTGGAGACCCAGTACTTC. Protein: CASSEEGGLETQYF. The V gene is TRBV13, the J gene TRBJ2-5, with D perhaps assigned TRBD1 or TRBD2 (6 bases each). Trimming took 5 bases from V and 5 from J, leaving 15 bases between them. CDR1 and CDR2 from the germline V gene are PRHDT and FYEKMQ (reference sequence). This CDR3 region has 14 residues. The entire variable domain, with the rest obtained from reference TRBV13 and TRBJ2-5, is as follows: AAGVIQSPRHLIKEKRETATLKCYPIPRHDTVYWYQQGPGQDPQFLISFYEKMQSDKGSIPDRFSAQQFSDYHSELNMSSLELGDSALYFCASSEEGGLETQYFGPGTRLLVL.

The chain combines TRBV28 with TRBJ1-5; TRBD1 is a possible D gene (5 bases). Germline CDR1 reads MDHEN; CDR2 reads SYDVKM. The CDR3 is 14 amino acids. Trimming took 6 bases from V and 4 from J, leaving 13 bases between them. CDR3 sequence reads: CASRNSGGNQPQHF. For the CDR3, the DNA is TGTGCCAGCAGGAACTCGGGGGGGAATCAGCCCCAGCATTTT.

This clone was counted only a few times. The chain links TRBV19 to TRBJ2-2, with D maybe TRBD1 (5 bases). V lost 9 bases and J lost 5, with 13 bases in between. Looked up from germline, CDR1 is LNHDA and CDR2 is SQIVND (reference sequence). The CDR3 contains 13 residues. CDR3 sequence: CASGRAATGELFF. The CDR3 DNA reads TGTGCCAGCGGCAGGGCTGCGACCGGGGAGCTGTTTTTT.

V is TRBV19 and J is TRBJ2-1, with D tentatively TRBD2 (5 bases). Trimming removed 5 bases from V and 7 bases from J, with 12 bases in between. This CDR3 is built from 13 residues. Germline lookup yields CDR1 LNHDA and CDR2 SQIVND (reference sequence). Here the CDR3 DNA reads TGTGCCAGTAGTCCCCTCCAGCGGAATGAGCAGTTCTTC. Its translation is CASSPLQRNEQFF.

This rearrangement joins TRBV7-8 to TRBJ1-1; weak D call: TRBD1 (6 bases). V was pared by 5 bases and J by 5 bases, with 12 bases between. CDR1 is SGHVS and CDR2 is FQNEAQ in the germline V gene. The CDR3 has 13 amino acids. The DNA of the CDR3 is TGTGCCAGCAGCGCACAGGGAGATACTGAAGCTTTCTTT. Translated: CASSAQGDTEAFF. Filled out from reference TRBV7-8 and TRBJ1-1, the complete variable domain reads GAGVSQSPRYKVAKRGQDVALRCDPISGHVSLFWYQQALGQGPEFLTYFQNEAQLDKSGLPSDRFFAERPEGSVSTLKIQRTQQEDSAVYLCASSAQGDTEAFFGQGTRLTVV.

This CDR3 reads CASSLASSGGPDTQYF. The CDR3 nucleotides read TGCGCCAGCAGCTTGGCTTCTAGCGGGGGGCCAGATACGCAGTATTTT. The chain uses TRBV5-1 and TRBJ2-3, with 11 bases that match TRBD2. Trimming took 0 bases from V and 4 from J; bases not matched to a gene: 4. The CDR3 has 16 amino acids. Germline assignment: CDR1 SGHRS and CDR2 YFSETQ.

The chain recombines TRBV7-2 with TRBJ1-1; D remains unclear. CDR1 is SGHTA and CDR2 is FQGNSA in the germline V gene. V was trimmed by 5 bases and J by 5 bases, leaving 12 bases between them. The CDR3 covers 13 residues. For the CDR3, the DNA is TGTGCCAGCAGCCCCCCCGGCGGGACTGAAGCTTTCTTT. Amino acids: CASSPPGGTEAFF.

This chain uses TRBV5-4 with TRBJ2-2, with 7 positions matching TRBD2. Unmatched junction bases numbered 4, after V lost 1 base and J lost 4 bases. CDR1 SGHNT and CDR2 YYREEE come from the germline V gene (reference sequence). CDR3 length: 15 amino acids. The CDR3 reads CASSLSSGSTGELFF. The CDR3 nucleotides read TGTGCCAGCAGCTTGTCTAGCGGAAGCACCGGGGAGCTGTTTTTT.

This chain connects TRBV5-1 to TRBJ2-2; TRBD1 aligns across 10 bases. The trim removed 4 bases at V and 5 bases at J, leaving 8 bases unmatched. CDR1 is SGHRS and CDR2 is YFSETQ in the germline V gene. The CDR3 length is 16 residues. The CDR3 sequence is CASSPDRGRGTGELFF. CDR3 bases: TGCGCCAGCAGCCCCGACAGGGGGCGCGGTACCGGGGAGCTGTTTTTT.

V and J are TRBV5-1 and TRBJ2-6; 13 positions agree with TRBD2. V was pared by 4 bases and J by 2 bases, with 6 bases of the junction left unmatched. The germline gives CDR1 SGHRS, CDR2 YFSETQ. The CDR3 is made up of 18 amino acids. CDR3 nucleotides: TGCGCCAGCAGCCGGGGACTAGCGGGGCTTGCTGGGGCCAACGTCCTGACTTTC. Its translation: CASSRGLAGLAGANVLTF.

This clone was seen more than once but under ten times. The chain couples TRBV5-5 to TRBJ1-1; tentatively, D is TRBD1 (5 bases). V lost 0 bases and J 11 bases, leaving 14 bases between the germline ends. Per germline, CDR1 SGHKS and CDR2 YYEKEE (reference sequence). This CDR3 is 13 amino acids long. The CDR3 here is CASSLVPGPRAFF. The CDR3 bases are TGTGCCAGCAGCTTGGTGCCAGGGCCCCGGGCTTTCTTT.

The chain couples TRBV28 to TRBJ2-3; tentatively, D is TRBD2 (6 bases). Between the trimmed V and J ends, which lost 8 bases and 6 bases, there was a span of 24 bases. This CDR3 region has 16 residues. The germline V gene has CDR1 MDHEN and CDR2 SYDVKM. For the CDR3, the DNA is TGTGCCAGCCCCCGCCCCGGGAGTAACGGACTGGATACGCAGTATTTT. It codes for CASPRPGSNGLDTQYF.

The V call is TRBV7-9, the J call TRBJ2-1, with 7 bases identical to TRBD1. The CDR3 is 18 residues long. The germline V gene encodes CDR1 SEHNR and CDR2 FQNEAQ (reference sequence). V was pared by 3 bases and J by 2 bases, with 13 bases of the junction left unmatched. As DNA, the CDR3 is TGTGCCAGCAGCTTCGGTCCGCCTAACAGGGGACCCTACAATGAGCAGTTCTTC. It yields the protein CASSFGPPNRGPYNEQFF. The complete variable domain, with remaining parts taken from reference TRBV7-9 and TRBJ2-1, reads DTGVSQNPRHKITKRGQNVTFRCDPISEHNRLYWYRQTLGQGPEFLTYFQNEAQLEKSRLLSDRFSAERPKGSFSTLEIQRTEQGDSAMYLCASSFGPPNRGPYNEQFFGPGTRLTVL.

The V gene is TRBV5-1, the J gene TRBJ2-7; D gene ambiguous. Trimming left V 4 bases short and J 3 bases short, with 26 bases between. The CDR3 is made up of 18 amino acids. CDR1 is SGHRS and CDR2 is YFSETQ in the germline V gene. CDR3 protein: CASSLIGRLGAWDYEQYF. CDR3 nucleotide sequence: TGCGCCAGCAGCCTGATCGGGCGATTAGGTGCCTGGGACTACGAGCAGTACTTC.

The chain is built from TRBV15 and TRBJ2-7, with D possibly TRBD1 on 5 matching bases. The CDR3 loop spans 14 amino acids. Germline V gene data show CDR1 as LNHNV and CDR2 as YYDKDF (reference sequence). The V end lost 0 bases, the J end lost 4 bases, and 10 bases lay between the germline ends. DNA for the CDR3: TGTGCCACCAGCAGAGAGCAGGGTGGATACGAGCAGTACTTC. Translation: CATSREQGGYEQYF. The entire variable domain, with the rest obtained from reference TRBV15 and TRBJ2-7, is as follows: DAMVIQNPRYQVTQFGKPVTLSCSQTLNHNVMYWYQQKSSQAPKLLFHYYDKDFNNEADTPDNFQSRRPNTSFCFLDIRSPGLGDTAMYLCATSREQGGYEQYFGPGTRLTVT.

The chain is built from TRBV9 and TRBJ2-5, with D perhaps TRBD1 (5 bases). Germline CDR1 reads SGDLS; CDR2 reads YYNGEE. V lost 5 bases and J lost 2, with 16 bases in between. The CDR3 totals 15 residues. The CDR3 loop is CASSSHGAVQETQYF. Written as DNA, the CDR3 is TGTGCCAGCAGTTCCCATGGGGCAGTTCAAGAGACCCAGTACTTC.

The chain uses TRBV12-5 and TRBJ2-1; 8 bases line up with TRBD2. The V gene end was trimmed by 3 bases and the J gene end by 4 bases; junction bases not matched to a gene: 11. The CDR3 spans 17 residues. In germline, CDR1 is LGHNT, CDR2 FRNRAP. The CDR3 DNA reads TGTGCTAGTGGTTTTTCGCTAGCGGGCCAGGCGTACAATGAGCAGTTCTTC. Protein: CASGFSLAGQAYNEQFF.

In this sample, this clone turned up once. CDR3 protein: CASSLEPGSSYEQYF. The CDR3, as DNA: TGTGCCAGCAGCTTAGAACCGGGGAGCTCCTACGAGCAGTACTTC. The chain carries TRBV7-2 and TRBJ2-7; D may be TRBD2 (5 bases). V lost 1 base and J 0 bases, leaving 10 bases between the germline ends. The CDR3 totals 15 residues. Germline V gene lookup returns CDR1 SGHTA and CDR2 FQGNSA.

The rearrangement links TRBV7-2 to TRBJ1-2; perhaps TRBD1 as D (6 bases). CDR1 and CDR2 (germline): SGHTA, FQGNSA. The length of the CDR3 is 15 residues. V lost 7 bases to trimming and J lost 4 bases, with 19 bases between them. CDR3 coding DNA: TGTGCCAGCACCCAAAAGGGGGGAGGGACCTATGGCTACACCTTC. Its translation is CASTQKGGGTYGYTF.

V is TRBV6-1 and J is TRBJ2-3, with 8 positions matching TRBD2. This CDR3 spans 15 amino acids. Unmatched junction bases numbered 3, after V lost 1 base and J lost 3 bases. Germline-derived CDR1 and CDR2 are MNHNS and SASEGT. This chain's CDR3 is CASSEGREVTDTQYF. Here the CDR3 DNA reads TGTGCCAGCAGTGAAGGGCGGGAGGTAACAGATACGCAGTATTTT.

This clone was seen more than once but under ten times. This rearrangement joins TRBV30 to TRBJ1-1; D unresolved. CDR1 GTSNPN and CDR2 SVGIG come from the germline V gene (reference sequence). The V end lost 1 base, the J end lost 1 base, and 7 bases lay between the germline ends. The CDR3 has 13 amino acids. The CDR3 coding sequence is TGTGCCTGGAGTGAGGAGGCGAACACTGAAGCTTTCTTT. Amino acid sequence: CAWSEEANTEAFF.

This rearrangement joins TRBV28 to TRBJ1-4; weak D call: TRBD1 (5 bases). The CDR3 runs to 15 residues. Germline lookup yields CDR1 MDHEN and CDR2 SYDVKM. Trimming cost V 1 base and J 5 bases, with 11 bases left between them. The CDR3 is CASSLFVWGNEKLFF. DNA for the CDR3: TGTGCCAGCAGTTTATTCGTTTGGGGGAATGAAAAACTGTTTTTT.